The T cell receptor beta chain under discussion was sequenced for a study of post-analysis software for immune sequencing data. Study results and caveats: Comparison of patients with controls showed 4 to 6 TRBV segments more frequent in patients, TRBV5-6, TRBV5-1 and TRBV20-1 among them. Pronounced co-clustering by F measure was evident among identically batched samples.

This clonotype was counted between two and nine times. Antigen unknown. Incorporated into the TCR beta cDNA libraries were unique molecular identifiers, which served to reduce PCR and sequencing biases. MiXCR was run by TCRdb on the PCR reads, yielding one entry per CDR3 protein. The table shows about 820,000 distinct CDR3 sequences, with roughly 50% occurring only once. The V and J ends lost 6 bases and 7 bases, in that order; junction bases with no gene match: 8. Germline V gene data show CDR1 as MNHNS and CDR2 as SASEGT. The length of the CDR3 is 15 residues. The source material was blood. This chain links TRBV6-1 with TRBJ2-5; TRBD2 aligns across 13 bases. This clonotype was obtained from a girl aged 10 to 17 with multiple sclerosis. The CDR3 loop is CASSQGTSGMGTQYF. The CDR3 nucleotides read TGTGCCAGCAGCCAAGGGACTAGCGGGATGGGGACCCAGTACTTC.